This T cell receptor beta chain was captured by sequencing in a study of CD8+CD57+ T cells in acquired aplastic anemia. Template material for TCR beta VDJ and CDR3 profiling consisted of genomic DNA. A single record per CDR3 protein comes from TCRdb applying MiXCR to the reads. The sample includes about 160,000 distinct CDR3 sequences, 40% to 60% of them seen just once. This clonotype has ten or more counts. V lost 5 bases and J lost 0, with 13 bases in between. Germline-derived CDR1 and CDR2 are LNHDA and SQIVND (reference sequence). This CDR3 region has 15 residues. The patients chosen for sequencing had shown expansion of CD8+CD57+ cells (detected by flow cytometry).

The clonotype comes from a human donor with aplastic anemia. The V call is TRBV19, the J call TRBJ1-1, with unresolved D. Sequenced input: sorted CD4+, CD8+, or CD8+CD57+ T cells (not recorded which) from PBMCs. The CDR3 spells CASSGLSAVNTEAFF. In nucleotides, the CDR3 is TGTGCCAGTAGTGGACTGTCGGCGGTGAACACTGAAGCTTTCTTT.